The sample holds a few counts of the clone carrying this TCR beta chain. The antigen remains undetermined. Libraries were made from TCR beta cDNA, and they carried unique molecular identifiers. Roughly 500,000 cDNA molecules were obtained from roughly 1 to 10 million T cells. One entry per CDR3 protein results from TCRdb running MiXCR on the PCR reads. The sample yields more than 350,000 distinct CDR3 sequences, approximately 38% seen once. These data originate in a study of post-analysis software for immune sequencing data. Study summary: Relapsing-remitting, secondary progressive and progressive-relapsing multiple sclerosis courses were included. Findings and caveats of the study: Samples from a shared batch, those prepared together, strongly co-clustered by F measure. Controls' normalized Chao1 diversity significantly exceeded that of multiple sclerosis patients. Patients showed TRBV5-6, TRBV5-1 and TRBV20-1 among roughly 5 TRBV segments more frequent than in controls.

Germline V lookup: CDR1 SGHTA, CDR2 FQGNSA. V lost 1 base to trimming and J lost 15 bases; unmatched junction nucleotides: 6. The CDR3 has 13 residues. This chain connects TRBV7-2 to TRBJ1-5; the match to TRBD1 covers 10 bases. Sequencing was performed on blood. This TCR was sampled from a girl under 10 years old with multiple sclerosis. The CDR3 protein is CASSLEGQGYRHF. As DNA, the CDR3 is TGTGCCAGCAGCTTAGAGGGACAGGGGTACAGGCATTTT.